This T cell receptor (beta chain) is from a study of blood T cell repertoires in COVID-19. At the level of the study: Collection of acute and convalescent COVID-19 samples took place in the United States, Italy and Spain. In each case, the material was cDNA or gDNA derived from T cells, B-cell-depleted T cells, or PBMCs.

V shed 2 bases and J 9 bases; nucleotides not matched to a gene: 7. This CDR3 comprises 16 residues. Germline assignment: CDR1 KGHSH and CDR2 LQKENI. As handled by the study authors: Using reference gene primer amplification, nucleated cell counts were estimated. Only in-frame clones appear in the TCRdb table, and some are missing; sequencing was by immunoSEQ multiplex PCR. V, J and clone size are taken as reported in that table, and D and trimming were inferred from the DNA itself. The sample lists 200,000 or so clones, 85% to 90% seen once, with 0.78% in the top ten. The sequenced material came from peripheral blood. This rearrangement joins TRBV18 to TRBJ2-1, with TRBD2 identical over 13 bases. This clonotype originated in an older woman with acute or convalescent COVID-19. In nucleotides, the CDR3 is TGTGCCAGCTCACCATTCAGGACTAGCGGGGGAGGTGAGCAGTTCTTC. Translation gives CASSPFRTSGGGEQFF.